One sample yielded the 6 T cell receptor beta chains listed below, sequenced in a study of blood T cells in healthy people across ages. With a J-beta primer mix and a sample-barcoded 5' primer, a second PCR ran about 7 to 12 cycles. From the 5' RACE reads, TCRdb called clonotypes with MiXCR, one entry per CDR3 protein. The sample consists of about 510,000 distinct CDR3 sequences, roughly a quarter of them appearing once. This sample also appeared in a second study, on T cells of mothers and their children.

Sequencing used blood. All receptors come from a boy aged 2 to 9 in good health.

This clonotype has more than one count but fewer than ten. The V call is TRBV7-2, the J call TRBJ2-3, with D unresolved. The CDR3 spans 14 residues. Germline CDR1 is SGHTA and CDR2 is FQGNSA. V dropped 5 bases and J dropped 4 bases, with 13 bases sitting between them. CDR3 nucleotides: TGTGCCAGCAGCAACCCCGAAAGGCCAGATACGCAGTATTTT. It yields the protein CASSNPERPDTQYF. Looking up the rest from reference TRBV7-2 and TRBJ2-3 gives the full variable domain: GAGVSQSPSNKVTEKGKDVELRCDPISGHTALYWYRQSLGQGLEFLIYFQGNSAPDKSGLPSDRFSAERTGGSVSTLTIQRTQQEDSAVYLCASSNPERPDTQYFGPGTRLTVL.

This clonotype was seen only once. The junction shows a germline mismatch at one end, possibly a read error. This chain uses TRBV7-6 with TRBJ2-2; D is possibly TRBD2 (6 bases). This CDR3 spans 13 amino acids. Germline CDR1 reads SGHVS; CDR2 reads FNYEAQ. The CDR3 protein is CASSLSGGGELLF. CDR3 DNA: TGTGCCAGCAGCTTAAGCGGCGGAGGGGAGCTTCTTTTT. The full variable domain, its missing parts supplied by reference TRBV7-6 and TRBJ2-2, is GAGVSQSPRYKVTKRGQDVALRCDPISGHVSLYWYRQALGQGPEFLTYFNYEAQQDKSGLPNDRFSAERPEGSISTLTIQRTEQRDSAMYRCASSLSGGGELLFGEGSRLTVL.

This chain joins TRBV19 and TRBJ1-2; TRBD1 is a possible D gene (5 bases). The CDR3 covers 14 residues. With 3 bases removed from V and 1 base from J, the gap between germline ends came to 9 bases. Per the germline V gene, CDR1 is LNHDA and CDR2 is SQIVND (reference sequence). CDR3 coding DNA: TGTGCCAGTAGTATGCCAGGGAATAACTATGGCTACACCTTC. Its protein is CASSMPGNNYGYTF.

This clonotype was picked up a small number of times. The chain recombines TRBV7-2 with TRBJ1-1; D perhaps matches TRBD1 (5 bases). Between the trimmed V and J ends, which lost 5 bases and 0 bases, there was a span of 10 bases. This CDR3 contains 14 residues. The V gene's germline CDR1 is SGHTA and CDR2 FQGNSA. CDR3 sequence: CASSDGAMNTEAFF. Here the CDR3 DNA reads TGTGCCAGCAGCGATGGGGCCATGAACACTGAAGCTTTCTTT.

Worth noting for this clonotype: Germline is not matched at one junction end, which may reflect a read error. The chain has TRBV2 and TRBJ1-4; the D gene is possibly TRBD1 (5 bases). Germline values: CDR1 SNHLY, CDR2 FYNNEI. The CDR3 is 15 residues long. Written as DNA, the CDR3 is TGTGCCTGCAGTAGATACCCAGGGACCGGTGAAAAACTGTTTTTT. Translating gives CACSRYPGTGEKLFF.

The rearrangement joins TRBV6-1 to TRBJ2-5; TRBD1 agrees at 9 bases. Germline assignment: CDR1 MNHNS and CDR2 SASEGT. With 6 bases clipped from V and 2 bases from J, the junction kept 10 bases outside the gene matches. The CDR3 totals 16 residues. CDR3 region: CASSPLRDRVQETQYF. The DNA of the CDR3 is TGTGCCAGCAGCCCCCTCCGGGACAGGGTACAAGAGACCCAGTACTTC.